These 15 T cell receptor beta chains were sequenced from one sample in a study of blood T cells in healthy people across ages. Sample-barcoded 5' priming and a J-beta primer mix drove a second PCR of roughly 6 to 12 cycles. Using its own MiXCR run on the 5' RACE reads, TCRdb lists one record per CDR3 protein. The sample includes about 1.8 million distinct CDR3 sequences, roughly 49% of them seen just once. The sample consisted of blood. The origin of the receptors is a woman aged 40 to 50 in good health.

CDR3 loop: CASSFFGSETQYF. CDR3 DNA: TGTGCCAGCAGTTTTTTCGGGAGCGAGACCCAGTACTTC. The chain employs TRBV28 and TRBJ2-5; possible D gene TRBD2, 6 bases. V gave up 3 bases and J gave up 5 bases, with 10 bases separating them. Germline-derived CDR1 and CDR2 are MDHEN and SYDVKM. The CDR3 spans 13 residues.

The chain uses TRBV6-1 and TRBJ1-5, with D hard to call. The V and J ends lost 2 bases and 2 bases respectively, with 13 bases between them. This CDR3 spans 16 amino acids. Germline V CDR1 and CDR2: MNHNS, SASEGT. The CDR3 loop reads CASSEYMDGGNQPQHF. The CDR3 coding sequence is TGTGCCAGCAGTGAATACATGGACGGGGGCAATCAGCCCCAGCATTTT.

The V gene is TRBV6-5, the J gene TRBJ2-7, with a weak D call TRBD1 (5 bases). The germline gives CDR1 MNHEY, CDR2 SVGAGI. CDR3 length equals 15 residues. The V end was cut by 4 bases, the J end by 4 bases, with 17 bases between. CDR3 sequence (DNA): TGTGCCAGCAGTTTAAATTCAGGGTTTAGGTACGAGCAGTACTTC. As protein: CASSLNSGFRYEQYF.

V and J are TRBV7-6 and TRBJ2-3, with D hard to call. This CDR3 contains 16 residues. The germline V and J ends were trimmed by 5 bases and 2 bases, with 17 bases remaining between them. From germline, CDR1 is SGHVS and CDR2 FNYEAQ. CDR3 bases: TGTGCCAGCAGCCACCCGGACGAGCTTGTCACAGATACGCAGTATTTT. This codes for CASSHPDELVTDTQYF.

This clonotype was observed a few times. This chain joins TRBV7-9 and TRBJ2-3, with D possibly TRBD1 on 5 matching bases. V was clipped by 11 bases and J by 5 bases, with 17 bases between them. The germline V gene encodes CDR1 SEHNR and CDR2 FQNEAQ (reference sequence). The CDR3 length is 13 residues. The CDR3 region is CAQSWGGQDTQYF. CDR3 coding DNA: TGTGCCCAATCTTGGGGCGGTCAAGATACGCAGTATTTT.

This chain links TRBV7-2 with TRBJ2-5, with 8 bases lining up with TRBD2. Germline V gene lookup returns CDR1 SGHTA and CDR2 FQGNSA. The CDR3 has 15 amino acids. J was trimmed by 4 bases and V by 1 base; bases with no gene match: 5. The CDR3 DNA sequence: TGTGCCAGCAGCTTAGTCCCCAGCGGGGGAGAGACCCAGTACTTC. Translated: CASSLVPSGGETQYF.

This clonotype was observed a few times. The chain has TRBV7-9 and TRBJ2-5; D possibly corresponds to TRBD1 (5 bases). Germline assignment: CDR1 SEHNR and CDR2 FQNEAQ (reference sequence). Trimming left V 4 bases short and J 5 bases short, with 11 bases between. The CDR3 sequence is 13 residues long. CDR3 residues: CASSYDSGETQYF. The CDR3 coding sequence is TGTGCCAGCAGCTACGACAGTGGGGAGACCCAGTACTTC.

The rearrangement uses TRBV20-1 and TRBJ1-6; no clear D. In germline, CDR1 is DFQATT, CDR2 SNEGSKA (reference sequence). The CDR3 is 15 residues long. Trimming left V 2 bases short and J 10 bases short, with 18 bases between. The CDR3 here is CSARPLSREVSPLHF. The CDR3 DNA reads as TGCAGTGCTAGACCCCTTTCGCGGGAGGTCTCACCCCTCCACTTT.

The chain carries TRBV5-1 and TRBJ2-3; perhaps D is TRBD1 or TRBD2 (5 bases each). V dropped 0 bases and J dropped 4 bases, with 12 bases sitting between them. The germline V gene has CDR1 SGHRS and CDR2 YFSETQ. There are 15 residues in the CDR3. The CDR3 loop is CASSLDTGDADTQYF. The CDR3 DNA reads as TGCGCCAGCAGCTTGGATACCGGGGACGCAGATACGCAGTATTTT.

The chain combines TRBV12-3 or TRBV12-4 with TRBJ2-1; a weak D match, TRBD1 (6 bases). The CDR3 is 15 amino acids. The V end was cut by 3 bases, the J end by 9 bases, with 18 bases between. CDR3 residues: CASSFQDREFGEQFF. The CDR3 region has the DNA TGTGCCAGCAGTTTCCAGGACAGAGAGTTCGGTGAGCAGTTCTTC.

The chain recombines TRBV7-2 with TRBJ2-5; TRBD2 agrees at 8 bases. Trimming cost V 6 bases and J 5 bases; bases outside gene matches: 8. The V gene's germline CDR1 is SGHTA and CDR2 FQGNSA. The CDR3 spans 14 residues. The CDR3 region is CASRMGGGKETQYF. The DNA for the CDR3 is TGTGCCAGCAGGATGGGCGGGGGGAAGGAGACCCAGTACTTC.

The V and J genes are TRBV12-3 or TRBV12-4 and TRBJ1-4; D uncertain. The length of the CDR3 is 14 residues. V lost 5 bases and J 7 bases, leaving 14 bases between the germline ends. CDR3 in amino acids: CASSGVLRGEKLFF. The CDR3 DNA reads as TGTGCCAGCAGTGGGGTACTGCGCGGTGAAAAACTGTTTTTT.

This chain joins TRBV7-6 and TRBJ2-5, with D possibly called TRBD1 or TRBD2 (7 bases each). V was clipped by 4 bases and J by 1 base, with 19 bases between them. This CDR3 is 17 amino acids long. Germline V gives CDR1 SGHVS, CDR2 FNYEAQ. The CDR3 region has the DNA TGTGCCAGCAGCTCTCGCAAGAGCAGGGGGGGCCAAGAGACCCAGTACTTC. As protein: CASSSRKSRGGQETQYF.

The V gene is TRBV3-1, the J gene TRBJ2-1; 11 nucleotides line up with TRBD2. Germline assignment: CDR1 LGHDT and CDR2 YNNKEL (reference sequence). V was pared by 4 bases and J by 4 bases, with 12 bases of the junction left unmatched. This CDR3 contains 18 residues. The CDR3 DNA follows: TGTGCCAGCAGCCCCACCCTTCTTACTAGCGGGGGTTACAATGAGCAGTTCTTC. It translates to CASSPTLLTSGGYNEQFF.

The chain is built from TRBV20-1 and TRBJ1-4; no reliable D call. V lost 3 bases and J lost 4, with 12 bases in between. The CDR3 sequence is 14 residues long. Germline V gene data show CDR1 as DFQATT and CDR2 as SNEGSKA (reference sequence). CDR3 DNA sequence: TGCAGTGCTAGCCGTGTCCGTGGTAATGAAAAACTGTTTTTT. This translates into CSASRVRGNEKLFF.